Below are 17 T cell receptor beta chains sequenced from a single sample in a study of T cell changes during pregnancy in multiple sclerosis. The method was immunoSEQ multiplex PCR; TCRdb's version includes in-frame clones alone and lacks a portion of them. Here the sample spans about 49,000 clones, around 87% being singletons. The specimen comprised peripheral blood, sampled after pregnancy. All receptors come from a female donor in good health, enrolled as a control in a pregnancy study.

The V and J genes are TRBV19 and TRBJ1-1; 7 bases are shared with TRBD1. CDR1 is LNHDA, CDR2 SQIVND, per germline (reference sequence). V lost 4 bases to trimming and J lost 1 base; unmatched junction nucleotides: 3. The CDR3 runs to 14 residues. This CDR3 reads CASSSGTENTEAFF. The CDR3 DNA is TGTGCCAGTAGTAGCGGGACAGAGAACACTGAAGCTTTCTTT.

The gene calls are TRBV9 and TRBJ2-7, with 7 bases matching TRBD2. CDR3 length equals 15 residues. The ends lost 0 bases at V and 4 bases at J; junction bases unmatched: 7. Germline-derived CDR1 and CDR2 are SGDLS and YYNGEE. As DNA, the CDR3 is TGTGCCAGCAGCGTAGGAAGCGGGGCCCCATACGAGCAGTACTTC. It codes for CASSVGSGAPYEQYF. Drawing the rest from reference TRBV9 and TRBJ2-7, the complete variable domain is DSGVTQTPKHLITATGQRVTLRCSPRSGDLSVYWYQQSLDQGLQFLIQYYNGEERAKGNILERFSAQQFPDLHSELNLSSLELGDSALYFCASSVGSGAPYEQYFGPGTRLTVT.

The rearrangement uses TRBV21-1 and TRBJ2-7; TRBD2 reflects the table's D call only, with no check against the DNA. TRBV21-1 is classified as a pseudogene. This CDR3 has 17 residues. The CDR3 protein is CASSKAGGSPRTYEQYF. The DNA of the CDR3 is TGTGCCAGCAGCAAAGCGGGAGGGAGTCCTCGTACCTACGAGCAGTACTTC.

V usage is TRBV7-8 and J usage is TRBJ2-7; 9 bases are shared with TRBD2. Germline V CDR1 and CDR2: SGHVS, FQNEAQ. After removal of 4 bases from V and 6 bases from J, the junction contained 16 bases not matched to a gene. The CDR3 length is 17 residues. The CDR3 DNA reads as TGTGCCAGCAGCTCGCGCGGGGGCCTAGCGGGGAGGGGCGAGCAGTACTTC. This gives the protein CASSSRGGLAGRGEQYF. Using reference TRBV7-8 and TRBJ2-7 for the parts outside the CDR3, the full variable domain is GAGVSQSPRYKVAKRGQDVALRCDPISGHVSLFWYQQALGQGPEFLTYFQNEAQLDKSGLPSDRFFAERPEGSVSTLKIQRTQQEDSAVYLCASSSRGGLAGRGEQYFGPGTRLTVT.

The table lists this clone with a count of one. The genes are TRBV21-1 and TRBJ1-4; the table calls TRBD1, which could not be checked here. TRBV21-1 is an annotated pseudogene. The CDR3 extends over 16 amino acids. CDR3 loop: CASTRAGARSNEKLFF. CDR3 DNA sequence: TGTGCCAGCACCAGGGCAGGGGCAAGGTCTAATGAAAAACTGTTTTTT.

The V and J genes are TRBV29-1 and TRBJ1-1; D is ambiguous. Germline assignment: CDR1 SQVTM and CDR2 ANQGSEA. The CDR3 totals 12 residues. V lost 6 bases and J lost 1, with 9 bases in between. The CDR3 DNA follows: TGCAGCGTCGCTACAGCGAACACTGAAGCTTTCTTT. Its protein product is CSVATANTEAFF.

The V and J genes are TRBV11-2 and TRBJ1-1, with D uncertain. The CDR3 loop spans 14 amino acids. The germline V gene encodes CDR1 SGHAT and CDR2 FQNNGV. Trimming shortened V by 7 bases and J by 4 bases, and 16 bases separated the two germline ends. CDR3 in DNA: TGTGCCAGCACCCTCGTTGATGGCGGCACTGAAGCTTTCTTT. Protein product: CASTLVDGGTEAFF.

This chain links TRBV5-1 with TRBJ1-2, with D tentatively TRBD1 (6 bases). V dropped 0 bases and J dropped 2 bases, with 17 bases sitting between them. This CDR3 contains 17 residues. Looked up from germline, CDR1 is SGHRS and CDR2 is YFSETQ. The DNA of the CDR3 is TGCGCCAGCAGCTTGGCTCAAATCGGACAGCACAACTATGGCTACACCTTC. Amino acid sequence: CASSLAQIGQHNYGYTF.

V usage is TRBV7-9 and J usage is TRBJ2-7; 10 bases are shared with TRBD1. V dropped 5 bases and J dropped 1; count of bases not matched to a gene: 14. In germline, CDR1 is SEHNR, CDR2 FQNEAQ (reference sequence). The length of the CDR3 is 18 residues. CDR3 amino acids: CASSRGTGVGTKSYEQYF. The CDR3 bases are TGTGCCAGCAGCAGAGGGACAGGGGTTGGCACGAAGTCCTACGAGCAGTACTTC.

This chain connects TRBV29-1 to TRBJ1-2, with TRBD1 as a possible D gene (5 bases). The CDR3 totals 12 residues. V lost 4 bases, J lost 4 bases, and 10 bases lay in between. Looked up from germline, CDR1 is SQVTM and CDR2 is ANQGSEA. The CDR3: CSVGPRGYGYTF. The CDR3 DNA follows: TGCAGCGTTGGCCCTAGGGGCTATGGCTACACCTTC. Full variable domain (rest looked up from reference TRBV29-1 and TRBJ1-2): SAVISQKPSRDICQRGTSLTIQCQVDSQVTMMFWYRQQPGQSLTLIATANQGSEATYESGFVIDKFPISRPNLTFSTLTVSNMSPEDSSIYLCSVGPRGYGYTFGSGTRLTVV.

This clone turned up a few times. The chain employs TRBV7-8 and TRBJ1-3; the D is unclear. The V end was cut by 5 bases, the J end by 0 bases, with 11 bases between. The germline V gene encodes CDR1 SGHVS and CDR2 FQNEAQ. The CDR3 covers 15 residues. The DNA of the CDR3 is TGTGCCAGCAGCCTCGACACCCGCTCTGGAAACACCATATATTTT. Translation gives CASSLDTRSGNTIYF. The variable domain in full, completed from reference TRBV7-8 and TRBJ1-3, reads GAGVSQSPRYKVAKRGQDVALRCDPISGHVSLFWYQQALGQGPEFLTYFQNEAQLDKSGLPSDRFFAERPEGSVSTLKIQRTQQEDSAVYLCASSLDTRSGNTIYFGEGSWLTVV.

The J gene is TRBJ1-2, the V gene TRBV27, with a weak D call TRBD1 (6 bases). V lost 4 bases and J lost 7, with 16 bases in between. CDR3 size: 14 residues. Germline V gene data show CDR1 as MNHEY and CDR2 as SMNVEV (reference sequence). The chain's CDR3 is CASSSFIGGVGYTF. Written as DNA, the CDR3 is TGTGCCAGCAGTTCCTTTATAGGGGGGGTTGGCTACACCTTC.

The rearrangement links TRBV27 to TRBJ2-1, with TRBD2 matching 13 bases. V gave up 5 bases and J gave up 8 bases; unmatched junction bases: 6. Germline loops: CDR1 MNHEY, CDR2 SMNVEV (reference sequence). This CDR3 is built from 15 residues. As DNA, the CDR3 is TGTGCCAGCAGTCTCGGACTAGCGGGAGTGGATGAGCAGTTCTTC. Protein sequence: CASSLGLAGVDEQFF.

This rearrangement joins TRBV15 to TRBJ2-6; 10 bases align to TRBD1. V trimming: 3 bases; J trimming: 0 bases; junction bases outside the gene matches: 2. Germline V gives CDR1 LNHNV, CDR2 YYDKDF (reference sequence). The CDR3 extends over 17 amino acids. CDR3 sequence: CATSRGTGDSGANVLTF. CDR3 bases: TGTGCCACCAGCAGGGGGACAGGGGACTCTGGGGCCAACGTCCTGACTTTC.

This clone is labeled medium-sized (0.01 to 0.1%). This chain uses TRBV6-1 with TRBJ2-7; 7 bases align to TRBD1. The CDR3 is 14 residues long. Looked up from germline, CDR1 is MNHNS and CDR2 is SASEGT. The V gene end was trimmed by 3 bases and the J gene end by 0 bases; junction bases not matched to a gene: 2. The CDR3 region is CASSEGDSSYEQYF. CDR3 in DNA: TGTGCCAGCAGTGAGGGGGACAGCTCCTACGAGCAGTACTTC.

The chain combines TRBV29-1 with TRBJ1-2; 8 bases line up with TRBD1. This CDR3 is 12 amino acids long. Losses at the gene ends were 4 bases for V and 8 bases for J; bases not matched to a gene: 6. The germline CDR1 and CDR2 sequences are SQVTM and ANQGSEA. CDR3 nucleotide sequence: TGCAGCGTTGCCCCGGGACAGGCCGGCTACACCTTC. As protein: CSVAPGQAGYTF.

The rearrangement joins TRBV6-6 to TRBJ1-1, with a weak D call TRBD1 (5 bases). The CDR3 consists of 15 residues. The germline gives CDR1 MNHNY, CDR2 SVGAGI (reference sequence). The V end lost 0 bases, the J end lost 5 bases, and 13 bases lay between the germline ends. CDR3 protein: CASSYSGASWTEAFF. The CDR3 DNA follows: TGTGCCAGCAGTTACTCAGGGGCTTCGTGGACTGAAGCTTTCTTT.